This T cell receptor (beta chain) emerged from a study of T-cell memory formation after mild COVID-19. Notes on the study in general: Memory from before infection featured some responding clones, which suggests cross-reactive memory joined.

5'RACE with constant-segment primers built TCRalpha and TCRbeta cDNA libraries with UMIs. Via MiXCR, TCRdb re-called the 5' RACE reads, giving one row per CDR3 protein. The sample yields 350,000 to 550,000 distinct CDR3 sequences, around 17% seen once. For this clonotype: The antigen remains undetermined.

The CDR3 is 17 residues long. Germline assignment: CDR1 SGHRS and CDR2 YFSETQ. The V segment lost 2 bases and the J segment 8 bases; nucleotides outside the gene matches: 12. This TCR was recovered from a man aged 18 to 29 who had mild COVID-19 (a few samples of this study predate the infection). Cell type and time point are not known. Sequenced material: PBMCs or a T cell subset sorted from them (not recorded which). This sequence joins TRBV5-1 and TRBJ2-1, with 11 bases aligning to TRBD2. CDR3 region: CASSFFPSGGSGDEQFF. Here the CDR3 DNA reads TGCGCCAGCAGCTTCTTCCCTAGCGGGGGGTCGGGCGATGAGCAGTTCTTC.